The rows below give T cell receptor beta chains drawn from one sample of a study of spatial heterogeneity in lung cancer. Using its own MiXCR run on the 5' RACE reads, TCRdb lists one record per CDR3 protein. Among more than 65,000 distinct CDR3 sequences, about 8% were seen once, and the ten largest hold 6.8%. The specimen comprised PBMCs, sampled at surgery. These receptors were taken from a male donor with early-stage non-small cell lung cancer. Both conserved end residues are part of each CDR3. Each record gives: clone size, V gene, D gene, J gene, CDR3 DNA, CDR3 protein. A D gene is named only where the DNA matches it firmly. The size of a clone is reported for some rows only, either as once, few or many, or as a class for expanded clones.

many	TRBV7-2	.	TRBJ1-2	TGTGCCAGCAGCCCGGCAGGGACAAAGTCGAGGGGCTACACCTTC	CASSPAGTKSRGYTF
.	TRBV19	TRBD2	TRBJ2-2	TGTGCCAGTAGACGACTAGCGGACACCGGGGAGCTGTTTTTT	CASRRLADTGELFF
few	TRBV4-2	TRBD1	TRBJ2-6	TGTGCCAGCAGCCCCGTCGTTCCGGCGACAGGGGCCGGGGCCAACGTCCTGACTTTC	CASSPVVPATGAGANVLTF
many	TRBV29-1	.	TRBJ1-1	TGCAGCGTTCTTACAGGGCGCAATGAAGCTTTCTTT	CSVLTGRNEAFF
few	TRBV20-1	.	TRBJ2-1	TGCAGTGCTAGACTGGACGACTGGCAGTTCTTC	CSARLDDWQFF
many	TRBV20-1	.	TRBJ2-3	TGCAGTGCTAGAAGACCGGGCCCAGATACGCAGTATTTT	CSARRPGPDTQYF
.	TRBV5-5	TRBD2	TRBJ2-7	TGTGCCAGCAGCCCACGACTATCGGCTAGCGGGCACGAGCAGTACTTC	CASSPRLSASGHEQYF
.	TRBV20-1	.	TRBJ1-2	TGCAGTGCCACACAGTCCCAAGAGGTTGGCTACACCTTC	CSATQSQEVGYTF
.	TRBV5-1	TRBD2	TRBJ2-1	TGCGCCAGCAGCCCCCCGGGGGGGGGCTCCTACAATGAGCAGTTCTTC	CASSPPGGGSYNEQFF
few	TRBV10-3	TRBD2	TRBJ2-1	TGTGCCTCCCGGACTAGCGGGAGGGGTAGTGAGCAGTTCTTC	CASRTSGRGSEQFF
many	TRBV29-1	.	TRBJ2-5	TGCAGCGCGGATGGGGGCTTAGGGGAGACCCAGTACTTC	CSADGGLGETQYF
.	TRBV20-1	.	TRBJ2-5	TGCAGTGCTAGTCCCGTGGTGGTTGAGACCCAGTACTTC	CSASPVVVETQYF
.	TRBV10-3	.	TRBJ2-2	TGTGCCATCAGTGAGTCCAGCCCGGGAGCAACGAACACCGGGGAGCTGTTTTTT	CAISESSPGATNTGELFF
many	TRBV7-2	TRBD1	TRBJ1-5	TGTGCCAGCAGCTCACCGGGACAGGGAAGGGATCAGCCCCAGCATTTT	CASSSPGQGRDQPQHF
many	TRBV29-1	TRBD1	TRBJ2-7	TGCAGCGTTGAGAGCTCGGGACAGGGGATACTGTACTTC	CSVESSGQGILYF
few	TRBV5-4	TRBD2	TRBJ2-1	TGTGCCAGCAGTGGGGCTAGCGGGAGAAACAATGAGCAGTTCTTC	CASSGASGRNNEQFF
many	TRBV20-1	.	TRBJ1-1	TGCAGTGCTTCTCTGGGCCACATGAACACTGAAGCTTTCTTT	CSASLGHMNTEAFF
.	TRBV10-3	.	TRBJ2-2	TGTGCCATCAGACCCTCGGGGGAAGCCGGGGAGCTGTTTTTT	CAIRPSGEAGELFF
many	TRBV20-1	.	TRBJ2-4	TGCAGTGCTAGTACAGGCCGTGCGTACTCAGCCAAAAACATTCAGTACTTC	CSASTGRAYSAKNIQYF
many	TRBV25-1	.	TRBJ2-4	TGTGCCTACCCAGACCGGCTAGCCAAAAACATTCAGTACTTC	CAYPDRLAKNIQYF
few	TRBV2	TRBD1	TRBJ1-5	TGTGCCAGCAGTGGACGGACAGGGGATCAGCCCCAGCATTTT	CASSGRTGDQPQHF
many	TRBV24-1	TRBD2	TRBJ2-2	TGTGCCACCAGTGATTCTCCTAGCGGGAGATCCGGGGAGCTGTTTTTT	CATSDSPSGRSGELFF
many	TRBV9	.	TRBJ2-1	TGTGCCAGCACCTTAGGGGGTAGCTCCTACAATGAGCAGTTCTTC	CASTLGGSSYNEQFF
.	TRBV7-8	TRBD1	TRBJ1-1	TGTGCCAGCAGCCCAGGGAGGACAGGGGGGAACACTGAAGCTTTCTTT	CASSPGRTGGNTEAFF
many	TRBV6-4	TRBD1	TRBJ1-1	TGTGCCAGCAGAGGACAGGTCGGCTCTGAAGCTTTCTTT	CASRGQVGSEAFF
.	TRBV20-1	TRBD1	TRBJ1-1	TGCAGTGCTAGAGCTCTTGACAGGGGGCAATCTGAAGCTTTCTTT	CSARALDRGQSEAFF
few	TRBV2	.	TRBJ2-7	TGTGCCAGCAATCCCGGGTCCTACGAGCAGTACTTC	CASNPGSYEQYF
.	TRBV29-1	TRBD1	TRBJ2-7	TGCAGCGTTGAAGCGCTTAAGGGGGCGGACTACGAGCAGTACTTC	CSVEALKGADYEQYF
.	TRBV7-8	.	TRBJ1-1	TGTGCCAGCAGCTTAGCGGGGCGGCCAAACCTTCTCTTT	CASSLAGRPNLLF
.	TRBV25-1	.	TRBJ2-7	TGTGCCAGCAGGAAGGGGCAGGGGCTCTACGAGCAGTACTTC	CASRKGQGLYEQYF
many	TRBV12-3/TRBV12-4	.	TRBJ1-4	TGTGCCAGCAGCACCGGGACTACGAATGAAAAACTGTTTTTT	CASSTGTTNEKLFF
few	TRBV2	TRBD1	TRBJ1-1	TGTGCCAGCAATTTATCTCCAGGGGGCTGGATGAACACTGAAGCTTTCTTT	CASNLSPGGWMNTEAFF
many	TRBV30	.	TRBJ2-1	TGTGCCTGGAGTGTAGGCGCTACACCCTACAATGAGCAGTTCTTC	CAWSVGATPYNEQFF
many	TRBV2	.	TRBJ1-1	TGTGCCAGCAGTGAAGCAGAAGGTTCGAAAGCTTTCTTT	CASSEAEGSKAFF
.	TRBV5-1	TRBD1	TRBJ2-1	TGCGCCAGCAGCCCAGGGGGCCGCTCCTACAATGAGCAGTTCTTC	CASSPGGRSYNEQFF
many	TRBV29-1	.	TRBJ2-3	TGCAGCGTTACGGCTAGCGCTCGCACAGATACGCAGTATTTT	CSVTASARTDTQYF
.	TRBV19	.	TRBJ1-1	TGTGCCAGTCTGGGGAACACTGAAGCTTTCTTT	CASLGNTEAFF